These 30 T cell receptor beta chains share one sample of origin, sequenced in a study of T cell changes during pregnancy in multiple sclerosis. Method: immunoSEQ multiplex PCR; TCRdb's copy keeps in-frame clones and lacks some. Found here are some 41,000 clones, roughly nine tenths of them singletons; the top ten hold around 0.51%. The source was CD4+ T cells from peripheral blood mononuclear cells, collected in the first trimester of pregnancy. The receptors come from a female donor with multiple sclerosis, enrolled in a pregnancy study.

The J gene is TRBJ2-7, the V gene TRBV9; 7 nucleotides agree with TRBD1. The CDR3 is made up of 16 amino acids. CDR1 is SGDLS and CDR2 is YYNGEE in the germline V gene. J lost 3 bases, V lost 0 bases, and 9 bases had no gene match. CDR3 sequence (DNA): TGTGCCAGCAGCGTAGGCTGGGACAGAATAAACTACGAGCAGTACTTC. Translating gives CASSVGWDRINYEQYF.

This clone occurred once. The V gene is TRBV19, the J gene TRBJ1-1; possibly TRBD1 for D (5 bases). The CDR3 is made up of 14 amino acids. Trimming took off 5 bases at V and 8 bases at J, with 18 bases between the two ends. From germline, CDR1 is LNHDA and CDR2 SQIVND (reference sequence). This chain's CDR3 is CASSEGAGPLEAFF. CDR3 DNA sequence: TGTGCCAGTAGTGAAGGGGCAGGGCCGCTCGAAGCTTTCTTT.

This chain connects TRBV16 to TRBJ2-5, with TRBD2 matching over 8 bases. V shed 8 bases, J shed 1 base, and the junction held 6 bases outside the gene matches. Germline CDR1 and CDR2: KGHSY and FQNENV. The CDR3 spans 14 residues. Written as DNA, the CDR3 is TGTGCCAGCTCGGGGGGGGAACGCCAAGAGACCCAGTACTTC. Translating gives CASSGGERQETQYF.

This rearrangement joins TRBV7-8 to TRBJ1-1, with D maybe TRBD1 (5 bases). Germline loops: CDR1 SGHVS, CDR2 FQNEAQ. The CDR3 is 16 residues long. V lost 2 bases to trimming and J lost 0 bases, with 13 bases between them. CDR3: CASSLMGGVMNTEAFF. CDR3 coding DNA: TGTGCCAGCAGCTTAATGGGGGGGGTCATGAACACTGAAGCTTTCTTT.

The chain recombines TRBV14 with TRBJ2-3, with D tentatively TRBD1 (6 bases). Germline-derived CDR1 and CDR2 are SGHDN and FVKESK. Trimming took off 4 bases at V and 9 bases at J, with 29 bases between the two ends. There are 18 residues in the CDR3. CDR3 sequence reads: CASSRRSRDTIFTMTQYF. As DNA, the CDR3 is TGTGCCAGCAGCCGACGGAGCCGGGACACAATTTTCACGATGACGCAGTATTTT. Looking up the rest from reference TRBV14 and TRBJ2-3 gives the full variable domain: EAGVTQFPSHSVIEKGQTVTLRCDPISGHDNLYWYRRVMGKEIKFLLHFVKESKQDESGMPNNRFLAERTGGTYSTLKVQPAELEDSGVYFCASSRRSRDTIFTMTQYFGPGTRLTVL.

The V and J genes are TRBV19 and TRBJ2-1; D remains unclear. Deletions cut 5 bases from V and 7 bases from J, with 9 bases between. Germline lookup yields CDR1 LNHDA and CDR2 SQIVND (reference sequence). CDR3 length: 12 amino acids. The CDR3 protein is CASSLVLNEQFF. CDR3 DNA sequence: TGTGCCAGTAGTCTCGTTCTGAATGAGCAGTTCTTC.

The chain carries TRBV6-1 and TRBJ1-2; 11 bases align to TRBD1. Germline V gives CDR1 MNHNS, CDR2 SASEGT. V lost 4 bases, J lost 4 bases, and 14 bases stayed unmatched. The length of the CDR3 is 18 residues. The CDR3 reads CASSGAPGTGGRSYGYTF. CDR3 sequence (DNA): TGTGCCAGCAGTGGCGCCCCCGGGACAGGGGGACGAAGCTATGGCTACACCTTC.

This chain uses TRBV27 with TRBJ1-1, with D maybe TRBD1 (6 bases). The CDR3 consists of 14 residues. V gave up 6 bases and J gave up 5 bases, with 16 bases separating them. Germline V gives CDR1 MNHEY, CDR2 SMNVEV (reference sequence). The DNA for the CDR3 is TGTGCCAGCAGGGCCGGGACAAAAAATACTGAAGCTTTCTTT. Its protein is CASRAGTKNTEAFF.

V and J are TRBV18 and TRBJ1-2; the match to TRBD1 covers 8 bases. Trimming took 5 bases from V and 4 from J; bases not matched to a gene: 9. The CDR3 sequence is 15 residues long. Germline V gene sequence: CDR1 KGHSH, CDR2 LQKENI. CDR3 amino acids: CASSETGAGIYGYTF. CDR3 sequence (DNA): TGTGCCAGCTCAGAGACAGGGGCGGGGATCTATGGCTACACCTTC. Drawing the rest from reference TRBV18 and TRBJ1-2, the complete variable domain is NAGVMQNPRHLVRRRGQEARLRCSPMKGHSHVYWYRQLPEEGLKFMVYLQKENIIDESGMPKERFSAEFPKEGPSILRIQQVVRGDSAAYFCASSETGAGIYGYTFGSGTRLTVV.

V usage is TRBV19 and J usage is TRBJ2-1; 14 positions match TRBD2. Per germline, CDR1 LNHDA and CDR2 SQIVND (reference sequence). With V trimmed by 5 bases and J by 7 bases, 7 bases remained unmatched. This CDR3 comprises 16 residues. The CDR3 bases are TGTGCCAGTAGTCTCGTGGGACTAGCGGGGGAGAATGAGCAGTTCTTC. Protein sequence: CASSLVGLAGENEQFF.

This clone was picked up a small number of times. The gene calls are TRBV13 and TRBJ2-1; 8 nucleotides align to TRBD1. The CDR3 is made up of 16 amino acids. Germline V lookup: CDR1 PRHDT, CDR2 FYEKMQ (reference sequence). V shed 7 bases, J shed 4 bases, and the junction held 12 bases outside the gene matches. The CDR3 protein is CASTKYTGGKYNEQFF. Written as DNA, the CDR3 is TGTGCCAGCACCAAATATACAGGGGGAAAATACAATGAGCAGTTCTTC.

This clone was observed once. CDR3 protein: CASSEMGGGAVGANVLTF. The CDR3 DNA reads as TGTGCCAGCAGTGAAATGGGTGGGGGGGCTGTAGGGGCCAACGTCCTGACTTTC. The chain combines TRBV2 with TRBJ2-6; D is perhaps TRBD2 (7 bases). Per germline, CDR1 SNHLY and CDR2 FYNNEI. The CDR3 runs to 18 residues. The V gene lost 2 bases and the J gene lost 4 bases, with 18 bases spanning the gap.

A single count supports this clone. The chain has TRBV7-8 and TRBJ2-7, with D tentatively TRBD1 (6 bases). CDR1 is SGHVS and CDR2 is FQNEAQ in the germline V gene. V was clipped by 3 bases and J by 6 bases, with 21 bases between them. The length of the CDR3 is 16 residues. The CDR3 here is CASSFVTGFSTGEQYF. The CDR3 region has the DNA TGTGCCAGCAGCTTCGTTACAGGGTTCTCTACGGGCGAGCAGTACTTC. Full variable domain (outside the CDR3, taken from reference TRBV7-8 and TRBJ2-7): GAGVSQSPRYKVAKRGQDVALRCDPISGHVSLFWYQQALGQGPEFLTYFQNEAQLDKSGLPSDRFFAERPEGSVSTLKIQRTQQEDSAVYLCASSFVTGFSTGEQYFGPGTRLTVT.

V is TRBV30 and J is TRBJ2-7; D perhaps matches TRBD2 (6 bases). The CDR3 has 13 residues. CDR1 and CDR2 from the germline V gene are GTSNPN and SVGIG (reference sequence). V shed 1 base and J shed 10 bases, with 17 bases lying between them. CDR3 region: CAWSGVGRTQQYF. The CDR3 nucleotides are TGTGCCTGGAGTGGTGTAGGGAGGACTCAACAGTACTTC.

The V and J genes are TRBV11-2 and TRBJ2-5; D might be TRBD1 (6 bases). Germline CDR1 is SGHAT and CDR2 is FQNNGV. Trimming cost V 5 bases and J 0 bases, with 16 bases left between them. The CDR3 covers 16 residues. CDR3 sequence: CASSPGRTANQETQYF. CDR3 in DNA: TGTGCCAGCAGCCCGGGCCGGACAGCCAACCAAGAGACCCAGTACTTC.

This chain links TRBV7-2 with TRBJ1-5; the D is unclear. The V gene's germline CDR1 is SGHTA and CDR2 FQGNSA. CDR3 length: 15 residues. V lost 7 bases and J 2 bases, leaving 15 bases between the germline ends. CDR3 loop: CASKDSGNGNQPQHF. CDR3 coding DNA: TGTGCCAGCAAGGATTCAGGAAACGGCAATCAGCCCCAGCATTTT.

This sequence joins TRBV7-3 and TRBJ2-5, with 14 bases identical to TRBD2. This CDR3 region has 16 residues. The germline V gene encodes CDR1 SGHTA and CDR2 FQGTGA. The ends lost 6 bases at V and 2 bases at J; junction bases unmatched: 5. Here the CDR3 reads CASRRGTSGGQETQYF. The CDR3 coding sequence is TGTGCCAGCAGGCGCGGGACTAGCGGGGGACAAGAGACCCAGTACTTC. Drawing the rest from reference TRBV7-3 and TRBJ2-5, the complete variable domain is GAGVSQTPSNKVTEKGKYVELRCDPISGHTALYWYRQSLGQGPEFLIYFQGTGAADDSGLPNDRFFAVRPEGSVSTLKIQRTERGDSAVYLCASRRGTSGGQETQYFGPGTRLLVL.

CDR3 region: CASSLELGRTGYHNEQFF. CDR3 nucleotide sequence: TGTGCCAGCAGCTTAGAATTAGGGCGGACAGGGTACCACAATGAGCAGTTCTTC. This chain uses TRBV7-6 with TRBJ2-1, with TRBD1 matching over 8 bases. Germline CDR1 reads SGHVS; CDR2 reads FNYEAQ. Trimming took 1 base from V and 5 from J; bases not matched to a gene: 13. This CDR3 is built from 18 residues.

This chain connects TRBV7-2 to TRBJ2-3; no reliable D call. The CDR3 loop spans 16 amino acids. The germline V gene has CDR1 SGHTA and CDR2 FQGNSA. The V and J ends lost 6 bases and 1 base respectively, with 17 bases between them. The CDR3 bases are TGTGCCAGCAGTATCAGACACGCAGGCGGCACAGATACGCAGTATTTT. It translates to CASSIRHAGGTDTQYF.

Only a few counts were recorded for this clone. The chain has TRBV19 and TRBJ1-4; the D gene is possibly TRBD1 (6 bases). Trimming removed 4 bases from V and 5 bases from J, with 14 bases in between. The CDR3 totals 15 residues. Germline assignment: CDR1 LNHDA and CDR2 SQIVND (reference sequence). Here the CDR3 reads CASSTLGQINEKLFF. CDR3 bases: TGTGCCAGTAGTACCCTCGGACAGATAAATGAAAAACTGTTTTTT.

This rearrangement joins TRBV9 to TRBJ2-7; D gene unclear. The CDR3 runs 14 residues. In germline, CDR1 is SGDLS, CDR2 YYNGEE. The V end was cut by 0 bases, the J end by 0 bases, with 7 bases between. The CDR3 sequence: CASSVAFFSYEQYF. DNA of the CDR3: TGTGCCAGCAGCGTAGCCTTTTTCTCCTACGAGCAGTACTTC. Looking up the rest from reference TRBV9 and TRBJ2-7 gives the full variable domain: DSGVTQTPKHLITATGQRVTLRCSPRSGDLSVYWYQQSLDQGLQFLIQYYNGEERAKGNILERFSAQQFPDLHSELNLSSLELGDSALYFCASSVAFFSYEQYFGPGTRLTVT.

This chain joins TRBV30 and TRBJ1-2, with TRBD1 matching 7 bases. Trimming at V came to 5 bases and at J to 4 bases, leaving 1 base not matched to a gene. CDR1 is GTSNPN, CDR2 SVGIG, per germline (reference sequence). This CDR3 region has 11 residues. For the CDR3, the DNA is TGTGCCTGGCAGGGGGTCTATGGCTACACCTTC. Its translation: CAWQGVYGYTF.

The chain employs TRBV10-3 and TRBJ1-6; 11 nucleotides align to TRBD1. J was trimmed by 9 bases and V by 2 bases; bases with no gene match: 9. This CDR3 spans 17 amino acids. CDR1 and CDR2 (germline): ENHRY, SYGVKD. CDR3 nucleotide sequence: TGTGCCATCAGTGAGAGGTCGGTGGGACAGGGGGGTTCACCCCTCCACTTT. This gives the protein CAISERSVGQGGSPLHF.

This rearrangement joins TRBV19 to TRBJ1-5; tentative D call: TRBD1 (5 bases). The ends were cut back, 6 bases at V and 6 bases at J, with 21 bases in the middle. The CDR3 runs to 16 residues. Germline CDR1 LNHDA, CDR2 SQIVND (reference sequence). In DNA form, the CDR3 reads TGTGCCAGTAGGGGAAACCCAGGGAATTGGGGTCAGCCCCAGCATTTT. Protein: CASRGNPGNWGQPQHF.

The CDR3, as DNA: TGTGCCAGCAGTGAAGCCTCGGGGGGCTATGGCTACACCTTC. Translated, it gives CASSEASGGYGYTF. The rearrangement uses TRBV6-1 and TRBJ1-2, with D possibly being TRBD1 (5 bases). The CDR3 extends over 14 amino acids. V lost 0 bases, J lost 4 bases, and 9 bases lay in between. From germline, CDR1 is MNHNS and CDR2 SASEGT.

J is TRBJ2-7 and V is TRBV11-2, with D possibly being TRBD1 (5 bases). This CDR3 spans 13 amino acids. From germline, CDR1 is SGHAT and CDR2 FQNNGV. Between the trimmed V and J ends, which lost 4 bases and 5 bases, there was a span of 12 bases. The CDR3 sequence: CASSSQVVHEQYF. CDR3 DNA sequence: TGTGCCAGCAGCTCACAGGTGGTCCACGAGCAGTACTTC.

This rearrangement joins TRBV7-9 to TRBJ1-1; D unresolved. The CDR3 runs 16 residues. The V end was cut by 1 base, the J end by 3 bases, with 15 bases between. The germline CDR1 and CDR2 sequences are SEHNR and FQNEAQ (reference sequence). In DNA, the CDR3 is TGTGCCAGCAGCTTAGGGTCAGTACGACTACACACTGAAGCTTTCTTT. Its translation: CASSLGSVRLHTEAFF.

The chain has TRBV11-1 and TRBJ2-7; 9 positions agree with TRBD2. CDR1 and CDR2 (germline): SGHAT, FQDESV (reference sequence). The CDR3 length is 15 residues. J lost 3 bases, V lost 0 bases, and 3 bases had no gene match. CDR3 region: CASSLASGSFYEQYF. In DNA, the CDR3 is TGTGCCAGCAGCTTAGCTAGCGGGAGCTTCTACGAGCAGTACTTC.

This sequence joins TRBV29-1 and TRBJ2-1; weak D call: TRBD2 (6 bases). The CDR3 has 15 residues. Trimming pared 4 bases from V and 5 bases from J, leaving 18 bases between. Per germline, CDR1 SQVTM and CDR2 ANQGSEA. CDR3 residues: CSVVVSGEGHNEQFF. CDR3 nucleotides: TGCAGCGTTGTTGTCTCGGGAGAAGGGCACAATGAGCAGTTCTTC.

This chain uses TRBV4-3 with TRBJ1-2, with TRBD1 as a possible D gene (5 bases). With 0 bases removed from V and 2 bases from J, the gap between germline ends came to 10 bases. CDR3 length: 15 amino acids. Germline V CDR1 and CDR2: LGHNA, YSLEER. CDR3: CASSQEGRANYGYTF. The DNA of the CDR3 is TGCGCCAGCAGCCAAGAGGGCAGGGCCAACTATGGCTACACCTTC.